The 20 T cell receptor beta chains in this list originate from one sample, sequenced in a study of T cell repertoires in cytomegalovirus infection. Each CDR3 protein is one row after TCRdb ran MiXCR on the reads. The sample yields approximately 500,000 distinct CDR3 sequences, 15% to 20% seen once. Sequenced input: CD8+ T cells from PBMCs. The receptors were sampled from a human donor in good health (CMV status not recorded). Some clones in this sample may be carry-over from other donors' samples.

As concerns this clonotype: A clone one base away is much larger, so this may be a read error. The rearrangement links TRBV27 to TRBJ2-1, with D perhaps TRBD2 (6 bases). The CDR3 is 15 residues long. CDR1 and CDR2 from the germline V gene are MNHEY and SMNVEV (reference sequence). Between the trimmed V and J ends, which lost 7 bases and 4 bases, there was a span of 17 bases. The CDR3 DNA reads as TGTGCCAGCAATAAAAAGGGACTCCATTACAATGAGCAGTTCTTC. Encoded protein: CASNKKGLHYNEQFF.

This clonotype appeared many times. This chain connects TRBV12-3 or TRBV12-4 to TRBJ1-2; 8 bases agree with TRBD1. V lost 5 bases to trimming and J lost 6 bases; unmatched junction nucleotides: 5. The CDR3 runs to 13 residues. CDR3: CASSPTGEHGYTF. Written as DNA, the CDR3 is TGTGCCAGCAGTCCGACAGGGGAACATGGCTACACCTTC.

This rearrangement joins TRBV27 to TRBJ1-5; 7 nucleotides line up with TRBD1. The CDR3 length is 15 residues. V gave up 5 bases and J gave up 4 bases; unmatched junction bases: 8. CDR1 MNHEY and CDR2 SMNVEV come from the germline V gene (reference sequence). The CDR3 DNA reads TGTGCCAGCAGTATGGACAGGACGTTGAATCAGCCCCAGCATTTT. Encoded protein: CASSMDRTLNQPQHF.

This clonotype was seen only a few times. This rearrangement joins TRBV28 to TRBJ1-3, with D hard to call. CDR3 length equals 14 residues. Germline CDR1 and CDR2: MDHEN and SYDVKM. Trimming shortened V by 6 bases and J by 0 bases, and 9 bases separated the two germline ends. The CDR3 DNA sequence: TGTGCCAGCAGGACGGGTAGCTCTGGAAACACCATATATTTT. This encodes CASRTGSSGNTIYF.

This clonotype has a count of ten or more. The V gene is TRBV10-3, the J gene TRBJ1-5; 9 bases map to TRBD1. CDR1 and CDR2 (germline): ENHRY, SYGVKD. Germline trimming cut 1 base from V and 0 bases from J; bases unmatched to any gene: 1. CDR3 length equals 16 residues. CDR3: CAISEWDRDSNQPQHF. In DNA, the CDR3 is TGTGCCATCAGTGAGTGGGACAGGGATAGCAATCAGCCCCAGCATTTT.

This clonotype was observed at least ten times. The chain's CDR3 is CASIKDRAYNEQFF. CDR3 nucleotides: TGTGCCAGCATTAAAGACAGGGCCTACAATGAGCAGTTCTTC. V is TRBV28 and J is TRBJ2-1; 7 bases are a match to TRBD1. The length of the CDR3 is 14 residues. V gave up 7 bases and J gave up 2 bases; unmatched junction bases: 5. CDR1 MDHEN and CDR2 SYDVKM come from the germline V gene.

The rearrangement joins TRBV12-3 or TRBV12-4 to TRBJ2-5, with 7 bases lining up with TRBD2. The CDR3 totals 13 residues. With V trimmed by 8 bases and J by 5 bases, 8 bases remained unmatched. The CDR3 bases are TGTGCCAGCGGCTTTCTAGCGGCGGAGACCCAGTACTTC. Translating it yields CASGFLAAETQYF.

This clonotype was observed a handful of times. The chain joins TRBV27 to TRBJ2-1; a possible D gene is TRBD2 (6 bases). This CDR3 contains 13 residues. V lost 2 bases, J lost 6 bases, and 8 bases lay in between. Per the germline V gene, CDR1 is MNHEY and CDR2 is SMNVEV (reference sequence). The CDR3 is CASSLSGPNEQFF. CDR3 DNA: TGTGCCAGCAGTTTAAGCGGGCCCAATGAGCAGTTCTTC.

Points on this clonotype: The junction and the germline gene differ at one end; a read error may be behind it. The rearrangement links TRBV27 to TRBJ1-1; D is unresolved. The germline CDR1 and CDR2 sequences are MNHEY and SMNVEV (reference sequence). The CDR3 consists of 13 residues. CDR3 sequence reads: CAISLDTNTEAFF. The CDR3 DNA reads as TGTGCCATCAGTCTAGATACGAACACTGAAGCTTTCTTT.

This clonotype showed up many times. The rearrangement joins TRBV7-9 to TRBJ2-7; 10 nucleotides match TRBD1. CDR3 length equals 15 residues. V lost 4 bases to trimming and J lost 7 bases; unmatched junction nucleotides: 10. Per the germline V gene, CDR1 is SEHNR and CDR2 is FQNEAQ (reference sequence). In nucleotides, the CDR3 is TGTGCCAGCAGCTCAGGTTCGGGACAGGGGTTGGAGCAGTACTTC. Protein product: CASSSGSGQGLEQYF.

This clonotype has just a few counts. The chain employs TRBV5-4 and TRBJ2-5; D is possibly TRBD1 (6 bases). V lost 2 bases, J lost 1 base, and 12 bases lay in between. Germline V gene data show CDR1 as SGHNT and CDR2 as YYREEE (reference sequence). The CDR3 is made up of 15 amino acids. CDR3 sequence reads: CASSFVGDTQETQYF. For the CDR3, the DNA is TGTGCCAGCAGCTTCGTAGGGGACACCCAAGAGACCCAGTACTTC.

This clonotype has more than one count but fewer than ten. This chain connects TRBV28 to TRBJ2-7; 8 bases align to TRBD1. J was trimmed by 2 bases and V by 8 bases; bases with no gene match: 5. The CDR3 sequence is 13 residues long. The V gene's germline CDR1 is MDHEN and CDR2 SYDVKM. This CDR3 is CASGQGLTYEQYF. In DNA form, the CDR3 reads TGTGCCAGCGGACAGGGTTTAACCTACGAGCAGTACTTC. The full variable domain, rest sourced from reference TRBV28 and TRBJ2-7, is DVKVTQSSRYLVKRTGEKVFLECVQDMDHENMFWYRQDPGLGLRLIYFSYDVKMKEKGDIPEGYSVSREKKERFSLILESASTNQTSMYLCASGQGLTYEQYFGPGTRLTVT.

This clonotype has more than one count but fewer than ten. The V gene is TRBV28, the J gene TRBJ2-7; perhaps TRBD2 as D (5 bases). CDR3 length: 14 amino acids. Germline V gene data show CDR1 as MDHEN and CDR2 as SYDVKM. V was trimmed by 7 bases and J by 4 bases, leaving 17 bases between them. This chain's CDR3 is CASKPGPSGYEQYF. The CDR3 region has the DNA TGTGCCAGCAAGCCAGGCCCCTCGGGGTACGAGCAGTACTTC.

In its sample, this clonotype was seen many times. J is TRBJ2-1 and V is TRBV6-6; 12 bases are a match to TRBD2. CDR3 length equals 18 residues. V lost 4 bases and J lost 2; bases outside the gene matches: 9. The germline CDR1 and CDR2 sequences are MNHNY and SVGAGI (reference sequence). CDR3 DNA: TGTGCCAGCAGTTTCCTAGCGGGGGGGCTTTTGGCCTACAATGAGCAGTTCTTC. Protein: CASSFLAGGLLAYNEQFF.

This clonotype showed up many times. The rearrangement joins TRBV19 to TRBJ1-5, with 8 bases fitting TRBD1. This CDR3 is 15 amino acids long. V lost 6 bases to trimming and J lost 2 bases; unmatched junction nucleotides: 6. In germline, CDR1 is LNHDA, CDR2 SQIVND (reference sequence). The CDR3 reads CASRKDREGNQPQHF. In DNA, the CDR3 is TGTGCCAGTAGGAAGGACAGGGAGGGCAATCAGCCCCAGCATTTT.

Ten or more counts support this clonotype. The chain employs TRBV5-8 and TRBJ1-5, with unresolved D. The germline V and J ends were trimmed by 0 bases and 0 bases, with 7 bases remaining between them. The CDR3 spans 15 residues. Germline V gene lookup returns CDR1 SGHTS and CDR2 YDEGEE. The CDR3 loop is CASSLVSDSNQPQHF. The CDR3 bases are TGTGCCAGCAGCTTGGTGTCGGATAGCAATCAGCCCCAGCATTTT.

This clonotype was seen only a few times. The V gene is TRBV14, the J gene TRBJ1-2; 10 nucleotides match TRBD1. In germline, CDR1 is SGHDN, CDR2 FVKESK. The junction had 8 bases not matched to a gene; V was cut back by 1 base and J by 6 bases. The CDR3 has 16 amino acids. CDR3 in DNA: TGTGCCAGCAGCCAAGTTCGCCGCGGGACAGGGGATGGCTACACCTTC. This encodes CASSQVRRGTGDGYTF.

This clonotype appeared many times. This chain links TRBV10-3 with TRBJ1-2; D not certain. This CDR3 comprises 14 residues. Germline assignment: CDR1 ENHRY and CDR2 SYGVKD. The V end was cut by 0 bases, the J end by 2 bases, with 7 bases between. CDR3 in DNA: TGTGCCATCAGTGAGTCCGGGCAGAACTATGGCTACACCTTC. This gives the protein CAISESGQNYGYTF.

This clonotype was counted ten times or more. The chain couples TRBV7-9 to TRBJ2-5; 10 positions agree with TRBD2. The CDR3 has 16 residues. Germline V gives CDR1 SEHNR, CDR2 FQNEAQ (reference sequence). Trimming at V came to 4 bases and at J to 5 bases, leaving 10 bases not matched to a gene. The CDR3 spells CASSSNLAGAGETQYF. For the CDR3, the DNA is TGTGCCAGCAGCTCAAATCTAGCGGGAGCCGGTGAGACCCAGTACTTC.

This clonotype was picked up a small number of times. V gene TRBV7-9 combines with J gene TRBJ1-1, with 11 bases matching TRBD1. Unmatched junction bases numbered 15, after V lost 7 bases and J lost 5 bases. Per the germline V gene, CDR1 is SEHNR and CDR2 is FQNEAQ (reference sequence). The CDR3 totals 17 residues. CDR3 region: CASTRKTRGTGGTEAFF. CDR3 nucleotide sequence: TGTGCCAGCACCAGAAAAACCCGCGGGACAGGGGGGACTGAAGCTTTCTTT. The entire variable domain, with the rest obtained from reference TRBV7-9 and TRBJ1-1, is as follows: DTGVSQNPRHKITKRGQNVTFRCDPISEHNRLYWYRQTLGQGPEFLTYFQNEAQLEKSRLLSDRFSAERPKGSFSTLEIQRTEQGDSAMYLCASTRKTRGTGGTEAFFGQGTRLTVV.